This T cell receptor (beta chain) stems from a study of beta chain features in type 1 diabetes. Overall study results and limits: Cells that show high TCR expression could be over-represented by cDNA sequencing. Within patients, naive, central memory and Treg TCRB repertoires seemed more similar than within healthy donors. More deletions and fewer insertions at VDJ junctions were seen in type 1 diabetes patients.

This clone showed up just a few times. Its antigen remains unidentified. Of the isolated RNA, all was reverse transcribed, and so the sequenced material was expressed TCRB transcripts. TCRdb keeps only in-frame clones here, not all; method: immunoSEQ multiplex PCR. The data hold some 900,000 clones, with roughly a sixth observed a single time. Sorting of CD4+ naive, central memory, regulatory and stem cell-like memory cells was performed via CD45RO/CCR7/CD25/CD127/CD95/CD27. This CDR3 is 13 amino acids long. V lost 7 bases, J lost 2 bases, and 6 bases lay in between. Per the germline V gene, CDR1 is ENHRY and CDR2 is SYGVKD.

Sequencing was carried out using naive CD4+ T cells from blood. The chain has TRBV10-3 and TRBJ2-6, with no clear D. This clonotype was obtained from a woman in her late teens or twenties in good health. The CDR3: CAIKETGANVLTF. The CDR3, as DNA: TGTGCCATCAAAGAGACTGGGGCCAACGTCCTGACTTTC.